The present TCR beta chain was sequenced within a study of blood T cell repertoires in COVID-19. For the study at large: Specimens from acute and convalescent COVID-19 originated in the United States, Italy and Spain. In each case, the material was cDNA or gDNA derived from T cells, B-cell-depleted T cells, or PBMCs.

Original processing methods: Using reference gene primer amplification, nucleated cell counts were estimated. Produced via immunoSEQ multiplex PCR; TCRdb's table is partial and in-frame only. D and trimming come from the DNA, and the V and J calls and clone size come from that table. The data show roughly 240,000 clones, with approximately 84% seen just once and 1.9% held by the top ten. This clone occurred a few times. CDR3 length equals 13 residues. With 6 bases clipped from V and 3 bases from J, the junction kept 2 bases outside the gene matches. This TCR came from a woman older than 75 with acute or convalescent COVID-19. The chain uses TRBV12-3 or TRBV12-4 and TRBJ1-1; TRBD1 matches at 9 bases. What was sequenced was peripheral blood. The CDR3: CASSRDRDTEAFF. The DNA for the CDR3 is TGTGCCAGCAGCAGGGACAGGGACACTGAAGCTTTCTTT.